This T cell receptor (beta chain) appears in the sequencing data of a study of blood T cell repertoires in COVID-19. Study in general: Both acute and convalescent COVID-19 samples were obtained from the United States, Italy and Spain.

This clone appeared a single time. One Seattle source followed patients from active infection through their disease course. This CDR3 region has 12 residues. Trimming removed 3 bases from V and 1 base from J, with 3 bases in between. Germline CDR1 is ENHRY and CDR2 is SYGVKD. Original methodology: Amplification with reference gene primers provided the estimates of nucleated cell counts. Profiling relied on immunoSEQ multiplex PCR, and the TCRdb table lists in-frame clones only, not all of them. That table gives V, J and clone size, and the DNA gave D and trimming. The sample lists about 430,000 clones, about 87% occurring once.

The sample taken for sequencing was peripheral blood. The chain employs TRBV10-3 and TRBJ1-1; D unclear. The receptor's source is a man between 18 and 35 years old with COVID-19, enrolled during active disease. The chain's CDR3 is CAISDQNTEAFF. CDR3 nucleotide sequence: TGTGCCATCAGTGACCAGAACACTGAAGCTTTCTTT.